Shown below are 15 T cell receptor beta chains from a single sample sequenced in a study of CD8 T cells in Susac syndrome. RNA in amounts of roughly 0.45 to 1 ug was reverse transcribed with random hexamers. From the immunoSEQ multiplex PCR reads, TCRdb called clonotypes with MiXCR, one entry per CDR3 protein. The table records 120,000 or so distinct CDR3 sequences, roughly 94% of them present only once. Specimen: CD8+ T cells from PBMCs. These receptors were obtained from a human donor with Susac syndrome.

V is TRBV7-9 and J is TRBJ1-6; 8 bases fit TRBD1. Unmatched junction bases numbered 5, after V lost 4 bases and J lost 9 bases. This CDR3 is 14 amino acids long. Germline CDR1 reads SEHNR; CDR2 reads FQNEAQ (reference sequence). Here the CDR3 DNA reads TGTGCCAGCAGCTCCGGACAGGGAGCTTCACCCCTCCACTTT. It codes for CASSSGQGASPLHF.

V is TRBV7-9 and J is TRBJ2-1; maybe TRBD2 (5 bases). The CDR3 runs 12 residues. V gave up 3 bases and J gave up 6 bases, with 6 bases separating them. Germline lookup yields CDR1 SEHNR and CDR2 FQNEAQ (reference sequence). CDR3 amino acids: CASSLGANEQFF. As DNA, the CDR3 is TGTGCCAGCAGCTTGGGAGCCAATGAGCAGTTCTTC.

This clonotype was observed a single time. The CDR3 DNA reads TGCGCCAGCAGCCAAGGACAGGGGGACACCGGGGAGCTGTTTTTT. Its translation: CASSQGQGDTGELFF. V and J are TRBV4-1 and TRBJ2-2, with 9 bases matching TRBD1. The CDR3 extends over 15 amino acids. Germline CDR1 and CDR2: MGHRA and YSYEKL. The trim removed 1 base at V and 3 bases at J, leaving 0 bases unmatched.

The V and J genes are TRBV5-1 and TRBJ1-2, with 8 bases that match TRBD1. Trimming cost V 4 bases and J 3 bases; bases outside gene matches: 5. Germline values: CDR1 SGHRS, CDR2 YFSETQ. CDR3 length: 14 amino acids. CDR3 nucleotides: TGCGCCAGCAGCCCGGACAGGGTTGACTATGGCTACACCTTC. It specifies CASSPDRVDYGYTF.

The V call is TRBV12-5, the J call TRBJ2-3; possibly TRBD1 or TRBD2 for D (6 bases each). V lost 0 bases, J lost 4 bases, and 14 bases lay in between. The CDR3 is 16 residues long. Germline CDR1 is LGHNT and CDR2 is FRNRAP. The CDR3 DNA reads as TGTGCTAGTGGTTTGGTCGAGGGGGGCGTCGCAGATACGCAGTATTTT. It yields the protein CASGLVEGGVADTQYF.

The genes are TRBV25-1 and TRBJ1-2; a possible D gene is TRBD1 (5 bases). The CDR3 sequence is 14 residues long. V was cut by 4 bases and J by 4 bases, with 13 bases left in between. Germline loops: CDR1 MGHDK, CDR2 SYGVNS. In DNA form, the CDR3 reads TGTGCCAGCAGTGGGTCTTGGGGGGGCTATGGCTACACCTTC. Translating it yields CASSGSWGGYGYTF.

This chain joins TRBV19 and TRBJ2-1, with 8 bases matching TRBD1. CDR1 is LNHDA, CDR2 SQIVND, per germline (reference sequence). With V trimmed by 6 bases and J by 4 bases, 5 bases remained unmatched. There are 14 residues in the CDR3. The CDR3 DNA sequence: TGTGCCAGTAGGGCCTGGACAGGGTACAATGAGCAGTTCTTC. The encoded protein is CASRAWTGYNEQFF.

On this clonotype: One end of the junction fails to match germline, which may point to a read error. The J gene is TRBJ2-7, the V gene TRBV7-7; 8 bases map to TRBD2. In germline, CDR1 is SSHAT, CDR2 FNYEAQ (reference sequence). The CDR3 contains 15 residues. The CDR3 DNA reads TGTGCTAGCAGCTTAGCGGTCGGGGGGGCCTACGAGCAGTACTTC. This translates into CASSLAVGGAYEQYF.

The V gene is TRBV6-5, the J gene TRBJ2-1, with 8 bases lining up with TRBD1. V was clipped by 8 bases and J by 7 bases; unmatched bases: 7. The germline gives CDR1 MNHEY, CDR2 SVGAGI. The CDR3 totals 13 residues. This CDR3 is CASGQGRGNEQFF. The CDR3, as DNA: TGTGCCAGCGGACAGGGTAGAGGGAATGAGCAGTTCTTC.

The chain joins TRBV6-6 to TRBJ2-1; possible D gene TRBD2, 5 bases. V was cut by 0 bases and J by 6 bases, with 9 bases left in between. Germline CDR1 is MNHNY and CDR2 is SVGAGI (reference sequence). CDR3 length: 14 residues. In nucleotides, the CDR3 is TGTGCCAGCAGTTACTCCAGCGGCAGCAATGAGCAGTTCTTC. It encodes CASSYSSGSNEQFF.

Here the CDR3 DNA reads TGTGCCAGCAGTTTCACGGGTCCAGAGACCCAGTACTTC. Translation: CASSFTGPETQYF. The chain is built from TRBV27 and TRBJ2-5; D not resolved. Germline lookup yields CDR1 MNHEY and CDR2 SMNVEV (reference sequence). V was clipped by 3 bases and J by 4 bases, with 9 bases between them. The CDR3 contains 13 residues.

This chain's CDR3 is CASSSDGATEAFF. As DNA, the CDR3 is TGTGCCAGCAGCTCGGACGGGGCCACTGAAGCTTTCTTT. This chain uses TRBV13 with TRBJ1-1; D may be TRBD1 (5 bases). Between the trimmed V and J ends, which lost 4 bases and 4 bases, there was a span of 10 bases. This CDR3 spans 13 amino acids. CDR1 and CDR2 from the germline V gene are PRHDT and FYEKMQ (reference sequence).

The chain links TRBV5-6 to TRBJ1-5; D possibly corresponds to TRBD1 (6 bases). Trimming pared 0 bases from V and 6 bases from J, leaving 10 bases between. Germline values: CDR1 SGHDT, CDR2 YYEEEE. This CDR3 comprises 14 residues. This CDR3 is CASSLEGGAQPQHF. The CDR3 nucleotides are TGTGCCAGCAGCTTGGAAGGGGGAGCTCAGCCCCAGCATTTT.

DNA of the CDR3: TGCGCCAGCAGTCGACCGGGACCCCCTTCAAACATTCAGTACTTC. Translation: CASSRPGPPSNIQYF. This sequence joins TRBV23-1 and TRBJ2-4; D may correspond to TRBD1 or TRBD2 (5 bases each). TRBV23-1 is placed among ORFs of uncertain function. The CDR3 is made up of 15 amino acids. Trimming took 4 bases from V and 6 from J, leaving 16 bases between them.

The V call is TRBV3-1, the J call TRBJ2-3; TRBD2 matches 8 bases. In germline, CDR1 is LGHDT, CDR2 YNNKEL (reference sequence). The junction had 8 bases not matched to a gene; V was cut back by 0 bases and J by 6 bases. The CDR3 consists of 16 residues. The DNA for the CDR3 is TGTGCCAGCAGCCAAGATTATGGCGGGGGGTCTGATACGCAGTATTTT. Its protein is CASSQDYGGGSDTQYF.